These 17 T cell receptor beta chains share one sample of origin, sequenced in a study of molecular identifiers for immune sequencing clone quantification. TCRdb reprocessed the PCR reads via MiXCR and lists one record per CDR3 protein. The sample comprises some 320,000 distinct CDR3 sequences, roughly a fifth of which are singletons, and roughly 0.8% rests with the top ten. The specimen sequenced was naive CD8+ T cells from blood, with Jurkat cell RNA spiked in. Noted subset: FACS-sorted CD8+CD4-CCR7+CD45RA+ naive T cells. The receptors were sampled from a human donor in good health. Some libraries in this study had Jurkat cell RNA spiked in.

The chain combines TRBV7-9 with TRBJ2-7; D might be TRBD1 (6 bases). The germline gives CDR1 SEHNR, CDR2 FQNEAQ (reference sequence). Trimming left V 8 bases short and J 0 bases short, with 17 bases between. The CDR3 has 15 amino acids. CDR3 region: CASGQSGTYSYEQYF. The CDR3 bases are TGTGCCAGCGGCCAATCCGGGACATACTCCTACGAGCAGTACTTC.

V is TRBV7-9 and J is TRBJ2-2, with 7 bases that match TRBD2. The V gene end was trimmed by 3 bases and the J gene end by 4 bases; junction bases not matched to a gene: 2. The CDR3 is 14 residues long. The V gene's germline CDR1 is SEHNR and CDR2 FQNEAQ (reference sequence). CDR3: CASSFGGSTGELFF. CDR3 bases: TGTGCCAGCAGCTTCGGCGGGAGCACCGGGGAGCTGTTTTTT.

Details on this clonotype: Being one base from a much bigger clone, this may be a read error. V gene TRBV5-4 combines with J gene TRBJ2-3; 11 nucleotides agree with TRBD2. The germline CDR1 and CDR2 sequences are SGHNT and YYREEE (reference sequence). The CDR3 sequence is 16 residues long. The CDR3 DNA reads TGTGCCAGCGGCTTGGAACTAGCGGGAGGCACAGATACGCAGTATTTT. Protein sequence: CASGLELAGGTDTQYF.

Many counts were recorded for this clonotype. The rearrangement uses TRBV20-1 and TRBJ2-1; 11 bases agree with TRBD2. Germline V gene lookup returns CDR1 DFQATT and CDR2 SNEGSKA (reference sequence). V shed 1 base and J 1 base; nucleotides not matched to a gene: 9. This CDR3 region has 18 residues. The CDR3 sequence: CSARGSTSGSSSYNEQFF. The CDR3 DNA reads TGCAGTGCTAGAGGAAGCACTAGCGGGAGTAGTTCCTACAATGAGCAGTTCTTC.

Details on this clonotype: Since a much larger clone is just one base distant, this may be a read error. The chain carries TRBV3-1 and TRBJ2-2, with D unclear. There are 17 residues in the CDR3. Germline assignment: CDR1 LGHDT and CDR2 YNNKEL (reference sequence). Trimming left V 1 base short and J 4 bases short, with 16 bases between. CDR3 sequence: CASSQVEVVPGTGELFF. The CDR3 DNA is TGTGCCAGCAGCCAAGTAGAGGTGGTGCCGGGCACCGGGGAGCTGTTTTTT.

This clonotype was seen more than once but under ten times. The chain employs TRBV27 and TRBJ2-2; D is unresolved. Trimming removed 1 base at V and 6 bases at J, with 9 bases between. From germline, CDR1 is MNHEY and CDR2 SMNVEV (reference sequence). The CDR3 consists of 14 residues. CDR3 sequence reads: CASSLFLGSGELFF. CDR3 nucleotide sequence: TGTGCCAGCAGTTTATTCCTGGGATCCGGGGAGCTGTTTTTT.

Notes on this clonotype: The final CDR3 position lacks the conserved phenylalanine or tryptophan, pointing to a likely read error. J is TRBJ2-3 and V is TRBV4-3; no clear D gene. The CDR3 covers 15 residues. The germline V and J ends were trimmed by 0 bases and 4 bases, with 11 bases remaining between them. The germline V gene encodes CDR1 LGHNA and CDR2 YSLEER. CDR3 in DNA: TGCGCCAGCAGCCAAGATCTCGATGAGGCAGATACGCAGTATCTT. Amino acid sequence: CASSQDLDEADTQYL.

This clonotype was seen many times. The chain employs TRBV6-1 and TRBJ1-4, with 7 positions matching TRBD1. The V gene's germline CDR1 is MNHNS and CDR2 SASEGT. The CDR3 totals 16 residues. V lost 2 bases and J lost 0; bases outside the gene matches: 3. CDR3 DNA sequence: TGTGCCAGCAGTGAAAGGGACAGAGCAACTAATGAAAAACTGTTTTTT. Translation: CASSERDRATNEKLFF.

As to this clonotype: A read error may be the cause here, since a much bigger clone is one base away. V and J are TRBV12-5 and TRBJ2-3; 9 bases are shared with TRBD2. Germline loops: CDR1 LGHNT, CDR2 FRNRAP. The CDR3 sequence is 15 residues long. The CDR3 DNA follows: TGTGCTAGTGGTGATGCGGGGGGGCCGATGGATATGCAGTATTTT. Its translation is CASGDAGGPMDMQYF.

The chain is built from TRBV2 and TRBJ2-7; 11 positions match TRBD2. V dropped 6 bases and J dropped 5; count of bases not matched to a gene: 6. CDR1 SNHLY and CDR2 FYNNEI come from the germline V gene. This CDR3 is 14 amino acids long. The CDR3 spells CASSVAGGPDEQYF. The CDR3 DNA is TGTGCCAGCAGCGTAGCGGGAGGGCCGGACGAGCAGTACTTC.

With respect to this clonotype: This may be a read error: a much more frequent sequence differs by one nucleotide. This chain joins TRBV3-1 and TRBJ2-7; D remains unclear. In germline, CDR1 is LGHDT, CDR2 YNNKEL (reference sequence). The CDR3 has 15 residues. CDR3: CASSQGTYDSYERYF. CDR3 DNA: TGTGCCAGCAGCCAAGGTACATACGACTCCTACGAGCGGTACTTC.

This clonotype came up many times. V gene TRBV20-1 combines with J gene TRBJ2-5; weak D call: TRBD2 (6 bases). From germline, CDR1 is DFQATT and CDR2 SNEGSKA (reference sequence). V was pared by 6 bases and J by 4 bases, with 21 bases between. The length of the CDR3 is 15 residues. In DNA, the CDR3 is TGCAGTGCCGTCCGTAGCGGATGGTCGGGAGAGACCCAGTACTTC. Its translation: CSAVRSGWSGETQYF.

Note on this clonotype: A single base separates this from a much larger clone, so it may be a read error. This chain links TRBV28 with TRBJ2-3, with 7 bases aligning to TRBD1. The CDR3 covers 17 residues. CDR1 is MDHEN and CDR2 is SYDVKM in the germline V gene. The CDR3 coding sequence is TGTGCCAGCAGTTTAATTGTACTGGACAGGAGCACAAATACGCAGTATTTT. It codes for CASSLIVLDRSTNTQYF.

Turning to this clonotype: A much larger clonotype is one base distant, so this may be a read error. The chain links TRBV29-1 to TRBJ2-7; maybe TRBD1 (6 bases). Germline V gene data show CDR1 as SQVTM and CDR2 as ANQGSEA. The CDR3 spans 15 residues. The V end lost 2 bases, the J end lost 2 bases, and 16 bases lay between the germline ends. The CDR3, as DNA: TGCAGCGTTGAAATTCCGGGACACCGAGCCTACGAGCAGTACTTC. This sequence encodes CSVEIPGHRAYEQYF.

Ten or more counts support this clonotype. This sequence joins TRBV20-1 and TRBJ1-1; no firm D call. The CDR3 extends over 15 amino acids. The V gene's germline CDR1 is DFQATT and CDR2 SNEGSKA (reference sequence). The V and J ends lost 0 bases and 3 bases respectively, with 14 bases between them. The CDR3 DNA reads TGCAGTGCTAGAGATGTGGGGTGGTCAGACACTGAAGCTTTCTTT. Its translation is CSARDVGWSDTEAFF.

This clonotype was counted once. CDR3 in DNA: TGTGCCAGCTGTCCGGACAGCTCCTACGAGCAGTACTTC. Residues: CASCPDSSYEQYF. The V and J genes are TRBV6-5 and TRBJ2-7, with D tentatively TRBD1 (6 bases). The CDR3 covers 13 residues. V was cut by 8 bases and J by 0 bases, with 11 bases left in between. Germline assignment: CDR1 MNHEY and CDR2 SVGAGI.

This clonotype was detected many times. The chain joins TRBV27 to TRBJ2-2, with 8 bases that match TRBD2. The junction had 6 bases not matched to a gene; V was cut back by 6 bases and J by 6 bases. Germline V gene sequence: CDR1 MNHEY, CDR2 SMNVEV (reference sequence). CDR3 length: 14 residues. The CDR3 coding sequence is TGTGCCAGCAGGATAGCGGGAACAGCCGGGGAGCTGTTTTTT. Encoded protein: CASRIAGTAGELFF.